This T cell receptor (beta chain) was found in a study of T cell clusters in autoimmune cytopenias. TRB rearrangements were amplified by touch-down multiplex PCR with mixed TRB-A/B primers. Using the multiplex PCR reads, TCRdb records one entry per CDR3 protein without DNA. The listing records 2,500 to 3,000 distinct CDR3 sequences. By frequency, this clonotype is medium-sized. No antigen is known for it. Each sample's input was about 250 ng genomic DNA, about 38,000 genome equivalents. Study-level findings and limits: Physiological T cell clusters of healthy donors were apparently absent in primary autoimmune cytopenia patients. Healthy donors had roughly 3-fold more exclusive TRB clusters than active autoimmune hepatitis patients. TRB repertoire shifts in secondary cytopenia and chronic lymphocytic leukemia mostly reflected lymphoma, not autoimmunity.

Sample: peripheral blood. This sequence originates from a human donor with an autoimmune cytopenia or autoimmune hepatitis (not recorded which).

The CDR3 loop is CASSILDGEEQYF. V gene TRBV19 combines with J gene TRBJ2-7. There are 13 residues in the CDR3. CDR1 and CDR2 from the germline V gene are LNHDA and SQIVND (reference sequence). Using reference TRBV19 and TRBJ2-7 for the parts outside the CDR3, the full variable domain is DGGITQSPKYLFRKEGQNVTLSCEQNLNHDAMYWYRQDPGQGLRLIYYSQIVNDFQKGDIAEGYSVSREKKESFPLTVTSAQKNPTAFYLCASSILDGEEQYFGPGTRLTVT.